The 5 T cell receptor beta chains given below trace back to one sample, sequenced in a study of cytomegalovirus exposure and HLA in healthy donors. TCRdb keeps only in-frame clones here, not all; method: immunoSEQ multiplex PCR. The data show some 220,000 clones, around nine tenths seen once. Specimen: PBMCs. These receptor sequences come from a woman between 18 and 29 years old in good health and CMV-seronegative.

This rearrangement joins TRBV5-1 to TRBJ2-7, with D perhaps TRBD1 (6 bases). The CDR3 covers 14 residues. The V end lost 3 bases, the J end lost 4 bases, and 14 bases lay between the germline ends. Germline-derived CDR1 and CDR2 are SGHRS and YFSETQ. This CDR3 is CASSSTGGWYEQYF. Here the CDR3 DNA reads TGCGCCAGCAGCTCGACAGGCGGTTGGTACGAGCAGTACTTC.

This clone was recorded once. The chain employs TRBV7-2 and TRBJ2-3, with 9 bases that match TRBD2. The germline gives CDR1 SGHTA, CDR2 FQGNSA. J lost 1 base, V lost 2 bases, and 1 base had no gene match. CDR3 length equals 15 residues. CDR3 loop: CASSLRTSGTDTQYF. The CDR3 bases are TGTGCCAGCAGCTTACGGACTAGCGGCACAGATACGCAGTATTTT.

The V call is TRBV5-1, the J call TRBJ2-7, with D tentatively TRBD2 (5 bases). Germline V lookup: CDR1 SGHRS, CDR2 YFSETQ. The CDR3 runs 15 residues. The V gene lost 0 bases and the J gene lost 4 bases, with 14 bases spanning the gap. The CDR3 bases are TGCGCCAGCAGCTTGGAGGCCAGGCCGGGGTACGAGCAGTACTTC. Its protein product is CASSLEARPGYEQYF.

The chain carries TRBV7-9 and TRBJ2-7; tentative D call: TRBD1 (6 bases). CDR3 length: 15 amino acids. V lost 0 bases and J 5 bases, leaving 14 bases between the germline ends. Germline CDR1 is SEHNR and CDR2 is FQNEAQ (reference sequence). CDR3 loop: CASSLAQTGLDEQYF. CDR3 in DNA: TGTGCCAGCAGCTTAGCCCAGACAGGTTTGGACGAGCAGTACTTC.

This rearrangement joins TRBV5-1 to TRBJ1-4; TRBD1 is a possible D gene (5 bases). The CDR3 loop spans 15 amino acids. Germline lookup yields CDR1 SGHRS and CDR2 YFSETQ. V gave up 0 bases and J gave up 6 bases, with 12 bases separating them. The CDR3 bases are TGCGCCAGCAGCTTGGCCGGTGCGGGGGATGAAAAACTGTTTTTT. It yields the protein CASSLAGAGDEKLFF.